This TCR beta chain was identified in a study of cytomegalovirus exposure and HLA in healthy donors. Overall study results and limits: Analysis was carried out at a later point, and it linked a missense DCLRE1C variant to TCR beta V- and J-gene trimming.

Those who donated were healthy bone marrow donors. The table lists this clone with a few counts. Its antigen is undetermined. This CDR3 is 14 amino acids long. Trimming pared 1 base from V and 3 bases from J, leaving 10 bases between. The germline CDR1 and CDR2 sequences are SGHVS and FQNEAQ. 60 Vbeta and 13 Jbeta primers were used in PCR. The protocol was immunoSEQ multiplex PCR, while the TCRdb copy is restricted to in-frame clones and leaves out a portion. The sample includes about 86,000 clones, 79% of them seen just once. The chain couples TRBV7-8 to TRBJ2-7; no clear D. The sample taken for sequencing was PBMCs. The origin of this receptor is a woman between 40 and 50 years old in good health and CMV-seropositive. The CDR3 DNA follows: TGTGCCAGCAGCTTAGAACAGACCGACTACGAGCAGTACTTC. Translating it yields CASSLEQTDYEQYF.